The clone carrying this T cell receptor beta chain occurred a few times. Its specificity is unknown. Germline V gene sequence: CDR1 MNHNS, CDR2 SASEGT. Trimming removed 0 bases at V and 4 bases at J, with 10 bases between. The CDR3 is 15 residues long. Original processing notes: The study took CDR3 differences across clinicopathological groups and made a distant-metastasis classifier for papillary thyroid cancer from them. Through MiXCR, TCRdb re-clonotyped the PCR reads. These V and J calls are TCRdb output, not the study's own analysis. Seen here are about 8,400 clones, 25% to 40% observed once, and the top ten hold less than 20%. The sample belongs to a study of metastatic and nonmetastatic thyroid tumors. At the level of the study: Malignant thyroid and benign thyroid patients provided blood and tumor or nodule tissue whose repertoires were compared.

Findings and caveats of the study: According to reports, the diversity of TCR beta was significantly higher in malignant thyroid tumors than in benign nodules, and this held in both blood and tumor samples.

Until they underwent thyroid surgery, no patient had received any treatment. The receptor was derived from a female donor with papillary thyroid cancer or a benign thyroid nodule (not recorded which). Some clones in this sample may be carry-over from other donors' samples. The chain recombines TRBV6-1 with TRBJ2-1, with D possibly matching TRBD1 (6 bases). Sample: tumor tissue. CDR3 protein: CASSEARTVYNEQFF. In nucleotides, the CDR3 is TGTGCCAGCAGTGAAGCTAGGACAGTATACAATGAGCAGTTCTTC.